The rows below give T cell receptor beta chains drawn from one sample of a study of cytomegalovirus exposure and HLA in healthy donors. Clones were read by immunoSEQ multiplex PCR, and TCRdb kept only the in-frame ones, dropping some. The sample spans roughly 76,000 clones; the ten largest clones claim 2.4%. Input material: PBMCs. Receptor source: a female donor in good health and CMV-seropositive. CDR3s include the opening cysteine and the closing phenylalanine or tryptophan. Fields, in order: J gene, V gene, CDR3 protein.

>TRBJ2-7|TRBV6-5
CASSHSGGSSYEQYF
>TRBJ1-1|TRBV6-5
CASSYLDWNTEAFF
>TRBJ1-2|TRBV4-1
CASRLDHRGKGYGYTF
>TRBJ1-5|TRBV30
CAWSVPQPGEISNQPQHF
>TRBJ2-2|TRBV19
CASSMGQGSGTGELFF
>TRBJ1-2|TRBV19
CASSMSDRGLYGYTF
>TRBJ2-7|TRBV19
CASSGTSGSYEQYF
>TRBJ1-1|TRBV6-1
CASSRGGSGNTEAFF
>TRBJ1-1|TRBV5-1
CASSSSPPNTEAFF
>TRBJ2-2|TRBV5-1
CASSLYLENTGELFF
>TRBJ2-5|TRBV6-5
CASSYGTGGAETQYF
>TRBJ1-4|TRBV7-9
CASSPRQGDEKLFF
>TRBJ1-1|TRBV27
CASSLVEGEAFF
>TRBJ2-7|TRBV19
CASSPRGTGVYEQYF
>TRBJ1-3|TRBV7-6
CASSLAAGGTGNTIYF
>TRBJ1-2|TRBV10-3
CAITPGQGAFSYGYTF
>TRBJ1-5|TRBV28
CASSLGQAGQPQHF
>TRBJ1-1|TRBV7-9
CASSLVGQYTEAFF
>TRBJ2-7|TRBV13
CASSLGQTYEQYF
>TRBJ1-5|TRBV7-9
CASSLDSGVGSQPQHF
>TRBJ1-6|TRBV28
CASSKPGTGGFSPLHF
>TRBJ2-7|TRBV11-2
CASSLTGFEQYF
>TRBJ1-2|TRBV2
CASRVRTGGYGYTF
>TRBJ2-7|TRBV28
CASGGGATYEQYF
>TRBJ2-1|TRBV7-8
CASSFLQATGYSNNEQFF
>TRBJ2-7|TRBV5-1
CASRKVPGTNYEQYF
>TRBJ1-2|TRBV7-6
CASSLASPGQGYGYTF
>TRBJ1-4|TRBV7-2
CASSHTRGTNEKLFF
>TRBJ1-6|TRBV27
CASSLSRQGDSPLHF
>TRBJ1-5|TRBV18
CASSPRITRDRDHQPQHF